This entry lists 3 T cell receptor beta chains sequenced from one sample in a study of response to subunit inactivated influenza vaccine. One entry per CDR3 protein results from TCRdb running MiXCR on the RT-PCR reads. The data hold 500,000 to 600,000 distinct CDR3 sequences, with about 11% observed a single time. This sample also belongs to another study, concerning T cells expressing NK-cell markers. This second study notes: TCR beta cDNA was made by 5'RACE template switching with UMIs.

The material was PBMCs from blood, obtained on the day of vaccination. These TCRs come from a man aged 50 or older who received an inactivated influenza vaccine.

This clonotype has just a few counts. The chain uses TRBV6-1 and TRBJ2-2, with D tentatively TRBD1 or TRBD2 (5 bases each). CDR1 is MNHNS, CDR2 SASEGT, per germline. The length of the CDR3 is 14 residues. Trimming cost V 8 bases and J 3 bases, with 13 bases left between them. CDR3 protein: CASGGPPDTGELFF. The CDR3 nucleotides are TGTGCCAGCGGGGGTCCACCTGACACCGGGGAGCTGTTTTTT.

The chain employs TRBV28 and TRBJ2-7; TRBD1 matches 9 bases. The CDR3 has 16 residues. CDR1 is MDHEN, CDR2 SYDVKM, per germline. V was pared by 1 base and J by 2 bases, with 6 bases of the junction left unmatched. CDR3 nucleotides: TGTGCCAGCAGTTTATATGGACAGGGGATCCCCTACGAGCAGTACTTC. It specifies CASSLYGQGIPYEQYF.

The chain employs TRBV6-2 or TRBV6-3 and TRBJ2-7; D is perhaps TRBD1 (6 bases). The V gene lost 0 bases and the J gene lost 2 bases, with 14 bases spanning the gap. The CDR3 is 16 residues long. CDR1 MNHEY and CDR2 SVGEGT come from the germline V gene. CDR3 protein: CASSYSAGDAAYEQYF. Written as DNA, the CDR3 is TGTGCCAGCAGTTACTCGGCAGGGGACGCCGCCTACGAGCAGTACTTC.